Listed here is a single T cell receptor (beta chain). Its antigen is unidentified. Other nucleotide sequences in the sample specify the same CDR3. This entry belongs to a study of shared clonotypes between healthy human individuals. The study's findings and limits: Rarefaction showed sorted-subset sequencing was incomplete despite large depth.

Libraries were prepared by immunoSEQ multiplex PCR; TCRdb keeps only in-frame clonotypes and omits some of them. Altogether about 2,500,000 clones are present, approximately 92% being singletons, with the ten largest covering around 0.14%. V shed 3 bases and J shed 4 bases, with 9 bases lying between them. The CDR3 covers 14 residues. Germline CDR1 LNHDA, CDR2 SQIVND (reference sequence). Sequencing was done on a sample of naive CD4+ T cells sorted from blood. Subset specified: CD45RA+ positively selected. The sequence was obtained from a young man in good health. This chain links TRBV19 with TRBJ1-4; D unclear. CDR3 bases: TGTGCCAGTAGTATCGGACGGGGTAATGAAAAACTGTTTTTT. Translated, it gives CASSIGRGNEKLFF.